This T cell receptor beta chain was sequenced for a study of T-cell memory formation after mild COVID-19. The CDR3 loop spans 13 amino acids. V was trimmed by 4 bases and J by 8 bases, leaving 17 bases between them. Germline loops: CDR1 DFQATT, CDR2 SNEGSKA (reference sequence). MiXCR, applied by TCRdb to the 5' RACE reads, yields one record per CDR3 protein. The table has 210,000 or so distinct CDR3 sequences, more than 25% seen once. The receptor was derived from an adult woman who had mild COVID-19 (a few samples of this study predate the infection). Cell type and time point are not known. The chain links TRBV20-1 to TRBJ1-1; D is unresolved. The source material was PBMCs or a T cell subset sorted from them (not recorded which). As DNA, the CDR3 is TGCAGTGCTATCCGGACTCACTTACCCGAAGCTTTCTTT. The encoded protein is CSAIRTHLPEAFF.